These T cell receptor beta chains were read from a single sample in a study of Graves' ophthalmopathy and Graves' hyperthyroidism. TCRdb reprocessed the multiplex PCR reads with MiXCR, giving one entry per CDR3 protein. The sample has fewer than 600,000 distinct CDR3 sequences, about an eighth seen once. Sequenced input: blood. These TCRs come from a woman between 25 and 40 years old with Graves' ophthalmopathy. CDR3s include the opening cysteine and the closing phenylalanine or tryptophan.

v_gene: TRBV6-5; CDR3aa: CASSYVSGSSYEQYF
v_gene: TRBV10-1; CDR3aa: CASSGDFSNTGELFF
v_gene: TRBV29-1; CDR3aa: CSVVPGTGKGPQHF
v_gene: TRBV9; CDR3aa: CASSPRTGGGYGYTF
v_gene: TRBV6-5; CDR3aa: CASSSYRDSYGYTF
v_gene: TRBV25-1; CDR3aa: CASSGNQGGFSSTDTQYF
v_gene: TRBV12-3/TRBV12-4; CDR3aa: CASSKTVPYEQYF
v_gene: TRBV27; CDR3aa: CASSLRGDSPLHF
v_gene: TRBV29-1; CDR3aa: CSVEDHSILEPVRETQYF
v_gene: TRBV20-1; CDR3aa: CSAKTDYSNQPQHF
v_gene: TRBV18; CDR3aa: CASSPHQDLNTEAFF
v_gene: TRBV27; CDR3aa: CASTLGRGDTGELFF
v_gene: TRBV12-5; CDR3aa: CASGEGGGTEAFF
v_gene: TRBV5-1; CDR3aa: CASSLRPRGLTYEQYF
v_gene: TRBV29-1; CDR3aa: CSGTPANTGELFF
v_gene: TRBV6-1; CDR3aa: CASSEAGVPQETQYF
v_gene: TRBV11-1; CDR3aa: CASSPEQGEETQYF
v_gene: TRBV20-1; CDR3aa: CSATDPDRGETQYF
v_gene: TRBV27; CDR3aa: CASSFWRTGDEQYF
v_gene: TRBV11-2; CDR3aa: CASSWVLLGYQPQHF
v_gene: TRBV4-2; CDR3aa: CASSQEGGGVSYEQYF
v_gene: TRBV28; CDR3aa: CASSHWGMGDRAPKTQYF
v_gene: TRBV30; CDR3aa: CATQGLRYGYTF
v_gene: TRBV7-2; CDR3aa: CASSTRTGNGYTF
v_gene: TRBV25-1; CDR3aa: CASSRGQGLGSGKVAYEQYF
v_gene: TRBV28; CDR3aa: CASSWGGRRLYF
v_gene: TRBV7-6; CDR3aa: CASSLVGTGDGYTF
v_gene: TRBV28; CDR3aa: CASSPPMGGETQYF
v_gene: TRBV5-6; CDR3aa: CASSLFYFVGTGGLYEQYF
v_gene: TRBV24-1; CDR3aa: CATSDYPTDGYTF
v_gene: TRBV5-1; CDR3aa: CASSFAGTTEAFF
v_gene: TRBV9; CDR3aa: CASSVGITQPQHF
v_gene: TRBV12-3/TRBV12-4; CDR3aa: CASSFYTGGEVETQYF
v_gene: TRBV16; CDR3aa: CASSHLTVTGELFF
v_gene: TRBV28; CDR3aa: CASSVPWPGPQYGYTF
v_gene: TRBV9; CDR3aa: CASSAPQGSGNSPLHF
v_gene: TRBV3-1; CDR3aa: CASSPRLGVSWPQHF
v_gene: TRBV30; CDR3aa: CAWSVPPYGYTF
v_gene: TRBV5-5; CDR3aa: CASSLVGSGEYGYTF
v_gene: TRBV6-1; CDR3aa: CASTGQGGYSNQPQHF